These 21 T cell receptor beta chains originate from one sample sequenced in a study of graft-versus-host responses after intestinal transplantation. No antigen has been assigned to these receptors. The data were produced by immunoSEQ multiplex PCR, yet TCRdb's version contains in-frame clones alone and is incomplete. The repertoire holds under 85,000 clones, about 92% seen once, with approximately 1.4% in the top ten. The source material was unstimulated CD8+ T cells sorted from spleen or lymph node cells, sampled before intestinal transplant. The receptors originated from a human donor who received an intestinal transplant.

The chain links TRBV25-1 to TRBJ1-4; D possibly corresponds to TRBD1 (5 bases). Germline V CDR1 and CDR2: MGHDK, SYGVNS. The CDR3 contains 12 residues. Trimming took off 6 bases at V and 3 bases at J, with 5 bases between the two ends. CDR3: CASSRANEKLFF. CDR3 coding DNA: TGTGCCAGCAGCAGGGCTAATGAAAAACTGTTTTTT.

The gene calls are TRBV7-8 and TRBJ2-7; 7 bases are shared with TRBD1. Germline V gives CDR1 SGHVS, CDR2 FQNEAQ. The J segment lost 3 bases and the V segment lost 5 bases, leaving 7 bases of the junction unmatched. CDR3 length equals 14 residues. CDR3 loop: CASSHRQGYYEQYF. CDR3 in DNA: TGTGCCAGCAGCCACCGACAGGGATACTACGAGCAGTACTTC.

The sample holds a few counts of this clone. The chain recombines TRBV10-2 with TRBJ1-2; 9 bases map to TRBD1. Germline CDR1 WSHSY, CDR2 SAAADI. The CDR3 sequence is 13 residues long. V dropped 5 bases and J dropped 6; count of bases not matched to a gene: 4. CDR3 sequence: CASSTDRGDGYTF. Here the CDR3 DNA reads TGCGCCAGCAGTACAGACAGGGGGGATGGCTACACCTTC.

This clone was observed a single time. The rearrangement links TRBV9 to TRBJ2-7, with D maybe TRBD1 (5 bases). The CDR3 loop spans 14 amino acids. V lost 3 bases and J lost 3, with 13 bases in between. Germline V CDR1 and CDR2: SGDLS, YYNGEE. CDR3 nucleotide sequence: TGTGCCAGCAGCGCCCGCGACAGCGTCTACGAGCAGTACTTC. Protein sequence: CASSARDSVYEQYF.

V and J are TRBV18 and TRBJ2-5; TRBD2 aligns across 11 bases. V was clipped by 3 bases and J by 2 bases; unmatched bases: 5. Germline lookup yields CDR1 KGHSH and CDR2 LQKENI. The CDR3 covers 16 residues. CDR3 loop: CASSPGLADIQETQYF. The CDR3 DNA sequence: TGTGCCAGCTCACCGGGACTAGCGGACATTCAAGAGACCCAGTACTTC.

The chain uses TRBV6-5 and TRBJ2-7; 9 bases align to TRBD1. In germline, CDR1 is MNHEY, CDR2 SVGAGI. V gave up 0 bases and J gave up 9 bases; unmatched junction bases: 6. The CDR3 loop spans 14 amino acids. CDR3: CASSYSRTGDGQYF. The CDR3 DNA sequence: TGTGCCAGCAGTTACTCACGGACAGGGGATGGGCAGTACTTC.

The CDR3 region has the DNA TGTGCCAGCAGCACCTCACAGGGGGCACATGGCTACACCTTC. Residues: CASSTSQGAHGYTF. The chain combines TRBV11-2 with TRBJ1-2; 9 bases are shared with TRBD1. The CDR3 sequence is 14 residues long. The germline V gene encodes CDR1 SGHAT and CDR2 FQNNGV. With V trimmed by 5 bases and J by 6 bases, 7 bases remained unmatched.

The V call is TRBV6-1, the J call TRBJ1-5, with D tentatively TRBD1 (6 bases). CDR1 MNHNS and CDR2 SASEGT come from the germline V gene. Deletions cut 3 bases from V and 3 bases from J, with 15 bases between. This CDR3 has 16 residues. CDR3 in amino acids: CASSEGGAYFNQPQHF. In nucleotides, the CDR3 is TGTGCCAGCAGTGAGGGGGGGGCCTACTTCAATCAGCCCCAGCATTTT.

The chain employs TRBV27 and TRBJ1-5; possibly TRBD1 for D (6 bases). The germline V and J ends were trimmed by 3 bases and 2 bases, with 8 bases remaining between them. This CDR3 contains 14 residues. Germline V CDR1 and CDR2: MNHEY, SMNVEV (reference sequence). The CDR3 DNA follows: TGTGCCAGCAGTTTGGGACACGGCAATCAGCCCCAGCATTTT. It is translated as CASSLGHGNQPQHF.

Remarks on this clone: The same CDR3 can be traced to other DNA sequences in this sample. V gene TRBV6-5 combines with J gene TRBJ1-2; 8 positions match TRBD1. The CDR3 runs 15 residues. CDR1 is MNHEY and CDR2 is SVGAGI in the germline V gene. The V and J ends lost 5 bases and 6 bases, in that order; junction bases with no gene match: 11. The CDR3 sequence: CASSPHSDRVDGYTF. The DNA for the CDR3 is TGTGCCAGCAGTCCCCATTCGGACAGGGTGGATGGCTACACCTTC.

This sequence joins TRBV9 and TRBJ1-3, with TRBD1 as a possible D gene (6 bases). The V and J ends lost 4 bases and 0 bases respectively, with 14 bases between them. Germline V gene sequence: CDR1 SGDLS, CDR2 YYNGEE. The CDR3 has 16 amino acids. The CDR3 DNA reads TGTGCCAGCAGCCCCCCACAGGGCCTCTCTGGAAACACCATATATTTT. Encoded protein: CASSPPQGLSGNTIYF.

The chain has TRBV5-1 and TRBJ2-7, with 7 positions matching TRBD2. The junction had 4 bases not matched to a gene; V was cut back by 0 bases and J by 4 bases. The CDR3 extends over 14 amino acids. Germline V CDR1 and CDR2: SGHRS, YFSETQ. CDR3 residues: CASSLGGGSYEQYF. DNA for the CDR3: TGCGCCAGCAGCTTGGGCGGGGGTAGTTACGAGCAGTACTTC. The full variable domain, rest sourced from reference TRBV5-1 and TRBJ2-7, is KAGVTQTPRYLIKTRGQQVTLSCSPISGHRSVSWYQQTPGQGLQFLFEYFSETQRNKGNFPGRFSGRQFSNSRSEMNVSTLELGDSALYLCASSLGGGSYEQYFGPGTRLTVT.

DNA for the CDR3: TGTGCCAGCAGCCCCCAGACAGTTTATAGCACAGATACGCAGTATTTT. Translation gives CASSPQTVYSTDTQYF. The chain has TRBV9 and TRBJ2-3; possible D gene TRBD1, 5 bases. Per the germline V gene, CDR1 is SGDLS and CDR2 is YYNGEE. This CDR3 comprises 16 residues. V was clipped by 4 bases and J by 0 bases, with 15 bases between them.

V and J are TRBV19 and TRBJ2-7, with D hard to call. The CDR3 is 14 amino acids. With 3 bases removed from V and 4 bases from J, the gap between germline ends came to 13 bases. Looked up from germline, CDR1 is LNHDA and CDR2 is SQIVND (reference sequence). In DNA, the CDR3 is TGTGCCAGTAGTATGAGGCAGAACCAATACGAGCAGTACTTC. It is translated as CASSMRQNQYEQYF.

This chain links TRBV2 with TRBJ2-7; D perhaps matches TRBD1 (5 bases). The V end was cut by 3 bases, the J end by 3 bases, with 12 bases between. Germline V gene data show CDR1 as SNHLY and CDR2 as FYNNEI. This CDR3 has 14 amino acids. The CDR3 nucleotides read TGTGCCAGCAGTGATGAGACAGCGAGCTACGAGCAGTACTTC. Residues: CASSDETASYEQYF.

The chain links TRBV6-1 to TRBJ1-1; D gene ambiguous. Trimming took off 0 bases at V and 2 bases at J, with 4 bases between the two ends. This CDR3 has 13 amino acids. Germline V gene data show CDR1 as MNHNS and CDR2 as SASEGT. The CDR3 DNA sequence: TGTGCCAGCAGTGAAGCGTATAACACTGAAGCTTTCTTT. Encoded protein: CASSEAYNTEAFF.

This chain connects TRBV2 to TRBJ1-4; unclear D gene. The CDR3 consists of 14 residues. The germline V and J ends were trimmed by 7 bases and 5 bases, with 14 bases remaining between them. Per germline, CDR1 SNHLY and CDR2 FYNNEI. CDR3: CASIPEDLNEKLFF. The DNA for the CDR3 is TGTGCCAGCATACCGGAGGATCTAAATGAAAAACTGTTTTTT.

This clone was picked up a small number of times. Other DNA sequences from this sample encode an identical CDR3 as well. This rearrangement joins TRBV5-6 to TRBJ2-7; no definite D call. The V gene lost 3 bases and the J gene lost 4 bases, with 8 bases spanning the gap. The CDR3 is made up of 12 amino acids. Germline V gene lookup returns CDR1 SGHDT and CDR2 YYEEEE. CDR3 residues: CASSSSPYEQYF. As DNA, the CDR3 is TGTGCCAGCAGCTCCTCCCCGTACGAGCAGTACTTC.

V usage is TRBV28 and J usage is TRBJ1-5; unclear D gene. Between the trimmed V and J ends, which lost 6 bases and 1 base, there was a span of 7 bases. Germline V CDR1 and CDR2: MDHEN, SYDVKM. The CDR3 extends over 13 amino acids. The CDR3 here is CASSYRSNQPQHF. The CDR3 DNA follows: TGTGCCAGCAGCTACAGAAGCAATCAGCCCCAGCATTTT.

For the CDR3, the DNA is TGTGCCAGCAGCATCGGGGGAAACACTGAAGCTTTCTTT. It codes for CASSIGGNTEAFF. The chain couples TRBV7-9 to TRBJ1-1; a weak D match, TRBD1 (5 bases). CDR1 SEHNR and CDR2 FQNEAQ come from the germline V gene (reference sequence). The CDR3 consists of 13 residues. The V end lost 5 bases, the J end lost 2 bases, and 9 bases lay between the germline ends.

The chain couples TRBV11-2 to TRBJ2-7; 9 nucleotides line up with TRBD2. The CDR3 consists of 15 residues. The V gene's germline CDR1 is SGHAT and CDR2 FQNNGV. Trimming removed 1 base from V and 2 bases from J; junction bases left unmatched: 3. CDR3 DNA sequence: TGTGCCAGCAGCTTAGGAGCGGGGGGCGCCTACGAGCAGTACTTC. It translates to CASSLGAGGAYEQYF.